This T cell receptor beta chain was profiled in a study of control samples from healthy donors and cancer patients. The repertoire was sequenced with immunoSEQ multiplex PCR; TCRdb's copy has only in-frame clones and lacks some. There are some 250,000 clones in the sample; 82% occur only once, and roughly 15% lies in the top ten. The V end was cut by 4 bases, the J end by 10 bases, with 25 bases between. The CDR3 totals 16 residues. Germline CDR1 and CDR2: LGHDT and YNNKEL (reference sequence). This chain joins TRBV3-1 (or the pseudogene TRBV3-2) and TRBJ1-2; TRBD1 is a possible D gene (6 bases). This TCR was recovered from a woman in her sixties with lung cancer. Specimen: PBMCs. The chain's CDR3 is CASSPLSGGQWSPYTF. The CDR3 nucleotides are TGTGCCAGCAGCCCGCTATCGGGGGGACAATGGAGTCCCTACACCTTC.